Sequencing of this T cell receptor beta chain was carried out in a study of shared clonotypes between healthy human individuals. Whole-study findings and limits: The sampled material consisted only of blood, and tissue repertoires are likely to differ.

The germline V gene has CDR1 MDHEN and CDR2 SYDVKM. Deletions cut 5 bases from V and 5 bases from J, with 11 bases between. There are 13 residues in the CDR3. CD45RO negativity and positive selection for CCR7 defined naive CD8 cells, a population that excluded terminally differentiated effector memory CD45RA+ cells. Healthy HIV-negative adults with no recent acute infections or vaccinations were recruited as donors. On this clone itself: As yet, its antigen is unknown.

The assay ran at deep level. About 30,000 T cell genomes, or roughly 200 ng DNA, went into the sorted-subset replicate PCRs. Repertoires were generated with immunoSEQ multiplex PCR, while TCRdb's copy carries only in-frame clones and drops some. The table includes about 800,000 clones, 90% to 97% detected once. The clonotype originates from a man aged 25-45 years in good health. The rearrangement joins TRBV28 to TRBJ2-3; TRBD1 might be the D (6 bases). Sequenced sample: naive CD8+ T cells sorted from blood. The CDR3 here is CASSPVRGDTQYF. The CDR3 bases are TGTGCCAGCAGTCCAGTCAGGGGAGATACGCAGTATTTT.